One sample yielded the 20 T cell receptor beta chains listed below, sequenced in a study of response to subunit inactivated influenza vaccine. TCRdb re-analysed the RT-PCR reads in MiXCR, keeping a single row per CDR3 protein. Here the sample spans more than 500,000 distinct CDR3 sequences, over 9% being singletons. The same sample was also studied in work on T cells expressing NK-cell markers. According to that study: For TCR beta, cDNA was produced by 5'RACE template switching with UMIs.

The sequencing used PBMCs from blood, collected on the day of vaccination. Source of these receptors: a man aged 45 to 65 who received an inactivated influenza vaccine.

This clonotype was observed a few times. This chain joins TRBV28 and TRBJ2-3; a weak D match, TRBD1 (8 bases). CDR1 is MDHEN, CDR2 SYDVKM, per germline. V lost 3 bases, J lost 0 bases, and 22 bases lay in between. This CDR3 comprises 19 residues. The CDR3 sequence is CASSLTGVVERGSTDTQYF. Written as DNA, the CDR3 is TGTGCCAGCAGTTTGACAGGGGTGGTGGAGCGGGGTAGCACAGATACGCAGTATTTT.

V gene TRBV4-3 combines with J gene TRBJ2-1, with TRBD2 matching 8 bases. Germline trimming cut 0 bases from V and 6 bases from J; bases unmatched to any gene: 4. The CDR3 contains 15 residues. The V gene's germline CDR1 is LGHNA and CDR2 YSLEER. This CDR3 is CASSQDLLAGNEQFF. Written as DNA, the CDR3 is TGCGCCAGCAGCCAAGATCTTCTAGCGGGCAATGAGCAGTTCTTC.

The chain employs TRBV7-9 and TRBJ2-7; 9 bases are shared with TRBD2. The CDR3 totals 15 residues. With V trimmed by 2 bases and J by 3 bases, 5 bases remained unmatched. CDR1 and CDR2 from the germline V gene are SEHNR and FQNEAQ (reference sequence). The CDR3 region is CASSLNLAGIYEQYF. The CDR3 DNA reads as TGTGCCAGCAGCTTAAACCTAGCGGGAATCTACGAGCAGTACTTC.

This clonotype was detected many times. This sequence joins TRBV12-3 or TRBV12-4 and TRBJ2-3, with 11 positions matching TRBD2. The CDR3 runs to 15 residues. Trimming cost V 1 base and J 4 bases; bases outside gene matches: 1. The DNA for the CDR3 is TGTGCCAGCAGTTTAGATAGCGGGGGGGCAGATACGCAGTATTTT. Residues: CASSLDSGGADTQYF.

The J gene is TRBJ2-5, the V gene TRBV7-2; perhaps TRBD2 as D (5 bases). The germline V and J ends were trimmed by 1 base and 3 bases, with 12 bases remaining between them. There are 15 residues in the CDR3. Germline loops: CDR1 SGHTA, CDR2 FQGNSA. The CDR3 nucleotides are TGTGCCAGCAGCTTAGATTCGCGGGCAGAAGAGACCCAGTACTTC. Its translation: CASSLDSRAEETQYF.

As regards this clonotype: A much larger clone lies a single base off, so this may be a read error. The CDR3 protein is CATSSGGYQDRSYCGYTF. CDR3 DNA sequence: TGTGCCACCAGCAGCGGGGGATACCAGGACAGGTCATACTGTGGCTACACCTTC. The V gene is TRBV15, the J gene TRBJ1-2, with 7 bases fitting TRBD1. After removal of 3 bases from V and 7 bases from J, the junction contained 20 bases not matched to a gene. The CDR3 length is 18 residues. The V gene's germline CDR1 is LNHNV and CDR2 YYDKDF (reference sequence). The complete variable domain, with remaining parts taken from reference TRBV15 and TRBJ1-2, reads DAMVIQNPRYQVTQFGKPVTLSCSQTLNHNVMYWYQQKSSQAPKLLFHYYDKDFNNEADTPDNFQSRRPNTSFCFLDIRSPGLGDTAMYLCATSSGGYQDRSYCGYTFGSGTRLTVV.

The V gene is TRBV7-2, the J gene TRBJ2-6; no clear D. From germline, CDR1 is SGHTA and CDR2 FQGNSA. The CDR3 contains 15 residues. V lost 4 bases and J 4 bases, leaving 11 bases between the germline ends. CDR3 protein: CASSYSPDGANVLTF. CDR3 nucleotide sequence: TGTGCCAGCAGCTATTCCCCTGACGGGGCCAACGTCCTGACTTTC.

This clonotype has ten or more counts. The chain has TRBV4-2 and TRBJ2-5; D call uncertain. The V end was cut by 4 bases, the J end by 2 bases, with 8 bases between. The germline V gene encodes CDR1 LGHNA and CDR2 YNFKEQ. This CDR3 comprises 13 residues. The DNA of the CDR3 is TGTGCCAGCAGCCCGTACAGACAAGAGACCCAGTACTTC. Translating it yields CASSPYRQETQYF.

This clonotype came up many times. The gene calls are TRBV12-3 or TRBV12-4 and TRBJ2-3; D possibly corresponds to TRBD2 (5 bases). The CDR3 contains 14 residues. Trimming cost V 6 bases and J 4 bases, with 14 bases left between them. Here the CDR3 reads CASSQDFGADTQYF. In DNA form, the CDR3 reads TGTGCCAGCAGCCAGGACTTCGGGGCAGATACGCAGTATTTT.

The chain carries TRBV4-3 and TRBJ2-1, with TRBD1 as a possible D gene (6 bases). The CDR3 extends over 14 amino acids. Trimming took 6 bases from V and 5 from J, leaving 14 bases between them. The germline V gene encodes CDR1 LGHNA and CDR2 YSLEER. The CDR3 region has the DNA TGCGCCAGCAGACAGGGCGGGCCAGACAATGAGCAGTTCTTC. It codes for CASRQGGPDNEQFF.

V usage is TRBV4-3 and J usage is TRBJ2-2, with no clear D. V dropped 0 bases and J dropped 4 bases, with 3 bases sitting between them. CDR1 is LGHNA and CDR2 is YSLEER in the germline V gene. CDR3 length: 13 amino acids. CDR3 protein: CASSQDFTGELFF. In DNA form, the CDR3 reads TGCGCCAGCAGCCAAGATTTCACCGGGGAGCTGTTTTTT.

This clonotype was seen a few times. This chain uses TRBV5-1 with TRBJ2-2; the match to TRBD2 covers 7 bases. The CDR3 is made up of 17 amino acids. Trimming took 0 bases from V and 3 from J; bases not matched to a gene: 8. Germline loops: CDR1 SGHRS, CDR2 YFSETQ. This chain's CDR3 is CASSLEPSGRYTGELFF. CDR3 in DNA: TGCGCCAGCAGCTTGGAGCCTTCCGGGAGGTACACCGGGGAGCTGTTTTTT.

This clonotype was recorded at least ten times. The chain recombines TRBV16 with TRBJ2-7, with D perhaps matching TRBD1 (6 bases). V gave up 0 bases and J gave up 7 bases, with 7 bases separating them. Germline V gives CDR1 KGHSY, CDR2 FQNENV. The CDR3 contains 12 residues. In DNA form, the CDR3 reads TGTGCCAGCAGCCAATCGAGGGGGGAGCAGTACTTC. Translated: CASSQSRGEQYF.

This clonotype has only a few counts. The V and J genes are TRBV7-9 and TRBJ2-5; tentatively, D is TRBD1 or TRBD2 (5 bases each). CDR1 SEHNR and CDR2 FQNEAQ come from the germline V gene (reference sequence). The CDR3 totals 13 residues. V was cut by 8 bases and J by 5 bases, with 15 bases left in between. CDR3 nucleotide sequence: TGTGCCAGCTCCGGGGCCGAGTGGGAGACCCAGTACTTC. Protein: CASSGAEWETQYF.

The chain is built from TRBV28 and TRBJ2-7, with a possible D match to TRBD2 (5 bases). Germline loops: CDR1 MDHEN, CDR2 SYDVKM. V was trimmed by 2 bases and J by 2 bases, leaving 10 bases between them. The CDR3 contains 14 residues. The CDR3 spells CASSLRGLAYEQYF. The CDR3, as DNA: TGTGCCAGCAGTTTACGGGGTTTGGCCTACGAGCAGTACTTC. Full variable domain (outside the CDR3, taken from reference TRBV28 and TRBJ2-7): DVKVTQSSRYLVKRTGEKVFLECVQDMDHENMFWYRQDPGLGLRLIYFSYDVKMKEKGDIPEGYSVSREKKERFSLILESASTNQTSMYLCASSLRGLAYEQYFGPGTRLTVT.

This clonotype was counted a few times. The chain carries TRBV5-1 and TRBJ1-3; D is ambiguous. Germline values: CDR1 SGHRS, CDR2 YFSETQ. Trimming cost V 4 bases and J 0 bases, with 11 bases left between them. The CDR3 is 15 residues long. This CDR3 is CASSPGRGSGNTIYF. DNA of the CDR3: TGCGCCAGCAGCCCTGGACGGGGCTCTGGAAACACCATATATTTT. Together with reference TRBV5-1 and TRBJ1-3, the CDR3 gives the full variable domain: KAGVTQTPRYLIKTRGQQVTLSCSPISGHRSVSWYQQTPGQGLQFLFEYFSETQRNKGNFPGRFSGRQFSNSRSEMNVSTLELGDSALYLCASSPGRGSGNTIYFGEGSWLTVV.

In this sample, this clonotype turned up a few times. The gene calls are TRBV5-1 and TRBJ1-4; no clear D. Germline V gives CDR1 SGHRS, CDR2 YFSETQ. With 1 base removed from V and 5 bases from J, the gap between germline ends came to 9 bases. The CDR3 runs to 14 residues. This chain's CDR3 is CASSLNAENEKLFF. In DNA form, the CDR3 reads TGCGCCAGCAGCTTGAACGCTGAAAATGAAAAACTGTTTTTT. The complete variable domain, with remaining parts taken from reference TRBV5-1 and TRBJ1-4, reads KAGVTQTPRYLIKTRGQQVTLSCSPISGHRSVSWYQQTPGQGLQFLFEYFSETQRNKGNFPGRFSGRQFSNSRSEMNVSTLELGDSALYLCASSLNAENEKLFFGSGTQLSVL.

The J gene is TRBJ2-7, the V gene TRBV20-1; D is unclear. V was trimmed by 1 base and J by 3 bases, leaving 10 bases between them. There are 13 residues in the CDR3. Per germline, CDR1 DFQATT and CDR2 SNEGSKA (reference sequence). For the CDR3, the DNA is TGCAGTGCTAGAGGTCCGGCCCTCTACGAGCAGTACTTC. As protein: CSARGPALYEQYF.

This clonotype was detected ten times or more. The chain combines TRBV20-1 with TRBJ2-3; 11 positions agree with TRBD2. The V segment lost 2 bases and the J segment 2 bases; nucleotides outside the gene matches: 6. There are 16 residues in the CDR3. Germline V lookup: CDR1 DFQATT, CDR2 SNEGSKA (reference sequence). Here the CDR3 reads CSARTGTSGYTDTQYF. The CDR3 DNA reads TGCAGTGCTAGAACTGGGACTAGCGGATACACAGATACGCAGTATTTT.

In its sample, this clonotype was seen a few times. CDR3 amino acids: CASSEGSVLNEQFF. Written as DNA, the CDR3 is TGTGCCAGTAGTGAAGGATCAGTGCTCAATGAGCAGTTCTTC. V usage is TRBV19 and J usage is TRBJ2-1; D unresolved. Germline CDR1 reads LNHDA; CDR2 reads SQIVND (reference sequence). This CDR3 contains 14 residues. Trimming removed 5 bases from V and 6 bases from J, with 14 bases in between.